The sequence of this T cell receptor (beta chain) was determined in a study of T cells in Graves' hyperthyroidism and ophthalmopathy. Study in general: Peripheral blood draws took place at initial diagnosis, ahead of any treatment. Study-level findings and limits: Blood also contained most expanded thyroid clonotypes above 0.001.

This clonotype turned up a few times. Its antigen remains unidentified. Amplified TCR beta CDR3 regions came from RNA transcripts. Primed by the HTBI set, a first-round RT-PCR was run on the TCR CDR3. Using its own MiXCR run on the multiplex PCR reads, TCRdb lists one record per CDR3 protein. The sample has around 500,000 distinct CDR3 sequences, under 25% seen once. Ophthalmopathy in the patients scored at least 3 on Clinical Activity Score and at least 4 on NOSPECS grade, lasting under 3 months. Uncontrolled infection, other autoimmune disease, pregnancy or lactation led to exclusion. Sequences were obtained from blood. This sequence originates from a woman aged 70-85 years with Graves' ophthalmopathy.

The CDR3 loop reads CASSAGEEAFF. The CDR3 region has the DNA TGTGCCAGCAGCGCTGGGGAGGAAGCTTTCTTT. The V call is TRBV9, the J call TRBJ1-1; D gene ambiguous. V was trimmed by 3 bases and J by 8 bases, leaving 8 bases between them. The CDR3 covers 11 residues. Germline assignment: CDR1 SGDLS and CDR2 YYNGEE.